The rows below give T cell receptor beta chains drawn from one sample of a study of blood T cell repertoires in COVID-19. Assay: immunoSEQ multiplex PCR; the TCRdb copy retains only in-frame clones and omits some. The sample has over 70,000 clones; more than 60% are singletons. The specimen sequenced was peripheral blood. These receptors all come from a human donor in a cohort sampled during active COVID-19. CDR3s include the opening cysteine and the closing phenylalanine or tryptophan. Each record gives: clone size, J gene, D gene, V gene, CDR3 protein, CDR3 DNA. The D gene is left open where the match is weak. Clone size, where shown, is once, few, many, or a class for clones that have expanded.

>.|TRBJ1-2|.|TRBV5-1
CASSLSGTNNYGYTF
TGCGCCAGCAGCTTGTCCGGGACAAATAACTATGGCTACACCTTC
>.|TRBJ2-7|.|TRBV3-1/TRBV3-2
CASSPRTPTYEQYF
TGTGCCAGCAGCCCCCGGACTCCGACCTACGAGCAGTACTTC
>.|TRBJ2-7|TRBD2|TRBV5-4
CASSLGGLAGGHEQYF
TGTGCCAGCAGCTTGGGGGGACTAGCGGGAGGCCACGAGCAGTACTTC
>.|TRBJ2-1|.|TRBV4-3
CASSPRVAQSSYNEQFF
TGCGCCAGCAGCCCGAGGGTAGCCCAGAGCTCCTACAATGAGCAGTTCTTC
>.|TRBJ2-1|.|TRBV5-1
CASSLGQYNEQFF
TGCGCCAGCAGCTTGGGACAGTACAATGAGCAGTTCTTC
>.|TRBJ2-4|.|TRBV28
CATDFGSGIQYF
TGTGCCACAGACTTCGGAAGTGGCATTCAGTACTTC
>.|TRBJ1-4|TRBD1|TRBV5-4
CASSRKGTVNEKLFF
TGTGCCAGCAGCCGTAAGGGGACAGTTAATGAAAAACTGTTTTTT
>.|TRBJ2-7|TRBD2|TRBV30
CAWSVRGSGGHYEQYF
TGTGCCTGGAGTGTAAGGGGAAGCGGGGGACATTACGAGCAGTACTTC
>.|TRBJ2-3|TRBD1|TRBV7-2
CASSLWTGGADTQYF
TGTGCCAGCAGCTTATGGACAGGGGGCGCAGATACGCAGTATTTT
>.|TRBJ2-7|TRBD1|TRBV28
CATDRGYEQYF
TGTGCCACCGACAGGGGTTACGAGCAGTACTTC
>.|TRBJ2-2|TRBD2|TRBV5-6
CASSRVGLGGTGELFF
TGTGCCAGCTCCCGGGTGGGACTAGGTGGCACCGGGGAGCTGTTTTTT
>many|TRBJ1-2|.|TRBV7-2
CASSTTVDYGYTF
TGTGCCAGCAGCACGACAGTGGACTATGGCTACACCTTC
>.|TRBJ2-5|TRBD2|TRBV6-2/TRBV6-3
CASSLGLAGAPETQYF
TGTGCCAGCAGTCTGGGACTAGCGGGAGCTCCAGAGACCCAGTACTTC
>.|TRBJ2-7|TRBD1|TRBV6-5
CASSYSSGQASYEQYF
TGTGCCAGCAGTTACTCTTCGGGACAGGCCTCCTACGAGCAGTACTTC
>.|TRBJ2-1|.|TRBV4-2
CASSQDGQSSEQFF
TGTGCCAGCAGCCAAGATGGACAGTCTAGTGAGCAGTTCTTC
>.|TRBJ2-7|TRBD2|TRBV28
CASSPGTSHYEQYF
TGTGCCAGCAGTCCCGGGACTAGCCATTACGAGCAGTACTTC
>.|TRBJ2-7|.|TRBV19
CATRERASYEQYF
TGTGCCACTCGGGAGCGGGCCTCCTACGAGCAGTACTTC
>.|TRBJ2-7|TRBD2|TRBV4-2
CASSQGEGGKDEQYF
TGTGCCAGCAGCCAAGGGGAGGGAGGGAAGGACGAGCAGTACTTC
>.|TRBJ2-1|.|TRBV6-9
CAGHPGQPGDEQFF
TGTGCCGGGCATCCTGGACAGCCCGGGGATGAGCAGTTCTTC
>.|TRBJ2-1|TRBD2|TRBV28
CASPWEGIYEQFF
TGTGCCAGCCCCTGGGAGGGGATCTATGAGCAGTTCTTC
>.|TRBJ2-5|TRBD2|TRBV20-1
CSASGLAVQETQYF
TGCAGTGCTAGTGGTCTAGCGGTCCAAGAGACCCAGTACTTC
>.|TRBJ2-1|.|TRBV12-5
CASGLSDYNEQFF
TGTGCTAGTGGTTTGTCAGATTACAATGAGCAGTTCTTC
>.|TRBJ2-1|TRBD2|TRBV7-2
CASSLFGGGLTRFGNEQFF
TGTGCCAGCAGCTTATTTGGGGGGGGACTGACACGCTTTGGCAATGAGCAGTTCTTC
>.|TRBJ2-1|TRBD2|TRBV28
CASSLFLAGGNEQFF
TGTGCCAGCAGTTTATTCCTGGCGGGAGGCAATGAGCAGTTCTTC
>.|TRBJ2-1|TRBD2|TRBV24-1
CATSGPNREGGNEQFF
TGTGCCACCAGTGGCCCGAACCGGGAGGGAGGGAATGAGCAGTTCTTC
>once|TRBJ2-7|TRBD1|TRBV28
CASSSLQRGRYEQYF
TGTGCCAGCAGTTCCCTGCAAAGGGGGCGATACGAGCAGTACTTC
>.|TRBJ2-1|TRBD2|TRBV6-1
CASSSTSGSNEQFF
TGTGCCAGCAGCAGCACTAGCGGGAGTAATGAGCAGTTCTTC